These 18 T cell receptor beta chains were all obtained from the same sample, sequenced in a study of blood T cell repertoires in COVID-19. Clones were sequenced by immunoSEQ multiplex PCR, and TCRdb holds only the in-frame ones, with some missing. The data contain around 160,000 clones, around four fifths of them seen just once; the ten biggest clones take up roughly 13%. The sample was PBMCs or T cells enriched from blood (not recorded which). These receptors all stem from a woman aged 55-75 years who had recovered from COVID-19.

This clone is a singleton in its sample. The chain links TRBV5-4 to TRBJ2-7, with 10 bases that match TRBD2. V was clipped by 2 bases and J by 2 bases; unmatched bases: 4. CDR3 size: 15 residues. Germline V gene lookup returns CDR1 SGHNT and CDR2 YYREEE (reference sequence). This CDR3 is CASSFGSGGTYEQYF. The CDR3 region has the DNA TGTGCCAGCAGCTTTGGTAGCGGGGGGACCTACGAGCAGTACTTC. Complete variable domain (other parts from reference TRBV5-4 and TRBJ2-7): ETGVTQSPTHLIKTRGQQVTLRCSSQSGHNTVSWYQQALGQGPQFIFQYYREEENGRGNFPPRFSGLQFPNYSSELNVNALELDDSALYLCASSFGSGGTYEQYFGPGTRLTVT.

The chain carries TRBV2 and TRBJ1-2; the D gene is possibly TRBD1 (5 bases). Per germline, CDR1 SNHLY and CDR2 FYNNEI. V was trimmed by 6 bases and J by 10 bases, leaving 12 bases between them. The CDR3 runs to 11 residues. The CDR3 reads CASSVQESYTF. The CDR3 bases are TGTGCCAGCAGCGTACAGGAATCCTACACCTTC.

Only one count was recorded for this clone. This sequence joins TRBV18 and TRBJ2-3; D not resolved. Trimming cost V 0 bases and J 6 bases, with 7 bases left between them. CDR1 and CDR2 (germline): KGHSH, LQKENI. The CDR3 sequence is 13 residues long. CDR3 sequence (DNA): TGTGCCAGCTCACCACCTACGCGGGATACGCAGTATTTT. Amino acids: CASSPPTRDTQYF.

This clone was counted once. CDR3 nucleotides: TGTGCCAGCAGTTCAGCCCAGACAGCCGGCCAAGAGACCCAGTACTTC. This sequence encodes CASSSAQTAGQETQYF. V and J are TRBV27 and TRBJ2-5, with D perhaps TRBD1 (5 bases). V was shortened by 4 bases and J by 1 base, with 16 bases between the two germline ends. The CDR3 has 16 residues. The germline V gene has CDR1 MNHEY and CDR2 SMNVEV (reference sequence).

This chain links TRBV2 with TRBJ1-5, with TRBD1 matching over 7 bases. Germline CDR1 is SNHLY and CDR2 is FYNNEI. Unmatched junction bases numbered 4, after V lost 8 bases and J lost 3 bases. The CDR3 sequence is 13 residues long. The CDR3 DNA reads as TGTGCCAGCGGAGGGGGCTACAATCAGCCCCAGCATTTT. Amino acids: CASGGGYNQPQHF.

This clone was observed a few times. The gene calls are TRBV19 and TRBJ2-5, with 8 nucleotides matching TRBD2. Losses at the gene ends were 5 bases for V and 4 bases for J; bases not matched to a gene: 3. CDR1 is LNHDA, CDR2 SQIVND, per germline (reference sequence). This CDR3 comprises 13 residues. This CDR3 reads CASSSLAGETQYF. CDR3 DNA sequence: TGTGCCAGTAGTTCCCTAGCGGGAGAGACCCAGTACTTC.

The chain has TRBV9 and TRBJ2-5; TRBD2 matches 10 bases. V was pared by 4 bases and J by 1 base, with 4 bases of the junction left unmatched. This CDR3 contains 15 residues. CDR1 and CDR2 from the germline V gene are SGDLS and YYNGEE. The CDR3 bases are TGTGCCAGCAGCAAGGGGACTAGCGCCCAAGAGACCCAGTACTTC. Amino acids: CASSKGTSAQETQYF.

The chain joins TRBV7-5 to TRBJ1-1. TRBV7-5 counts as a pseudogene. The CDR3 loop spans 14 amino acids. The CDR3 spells CARSLGREGTEAFF. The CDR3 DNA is TGTGCCAGAAGCTTAGGACGGGAGGGCACTGAAGCTTTCTTT.

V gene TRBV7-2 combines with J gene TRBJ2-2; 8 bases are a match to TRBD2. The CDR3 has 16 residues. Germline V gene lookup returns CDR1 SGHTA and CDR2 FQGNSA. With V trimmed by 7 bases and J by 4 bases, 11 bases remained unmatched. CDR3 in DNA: TGTGCCAGCAACCCCCTCGGGGGGGCCGGCACCGGGGAGCTGTTTTTT. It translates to CASNPLGGAGTGELFF. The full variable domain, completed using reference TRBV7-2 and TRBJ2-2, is GAGVSQSPSNKVTEKGKDVELRCDPISGHTALYWYRQSLGQGLEFLIYFQGNSAPDKSGLPSDRFSAERTGGSVSTLTIQRTQQEDSAVYLCASNPLGGAGTGELFFGEGSRLTVL.

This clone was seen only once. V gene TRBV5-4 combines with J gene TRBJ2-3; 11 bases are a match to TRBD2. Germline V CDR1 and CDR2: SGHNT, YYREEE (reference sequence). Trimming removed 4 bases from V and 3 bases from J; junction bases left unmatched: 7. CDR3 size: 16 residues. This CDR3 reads CASSTLAGGPTDTQYF. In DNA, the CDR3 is TGTGCCAGCAGCACTTTAGCGGGAGGGCCAACAGATACGCAGTATTTT.

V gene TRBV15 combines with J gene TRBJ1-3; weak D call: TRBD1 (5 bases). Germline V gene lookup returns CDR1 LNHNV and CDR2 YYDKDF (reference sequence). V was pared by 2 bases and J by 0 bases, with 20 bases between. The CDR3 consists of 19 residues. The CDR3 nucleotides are TGTGCCACCAGCAGATCCACAAACGTCAGGGTTATCTCTGGAAACACCATATATTTT. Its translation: CATSRSTNVRVISGNTIYF.

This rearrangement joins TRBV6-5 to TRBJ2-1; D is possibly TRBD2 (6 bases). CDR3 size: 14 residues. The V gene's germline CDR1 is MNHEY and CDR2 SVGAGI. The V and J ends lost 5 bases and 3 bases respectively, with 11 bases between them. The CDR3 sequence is CASSTGTVYNEQFF. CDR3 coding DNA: TGTGCCAGCAGTACCGGGACTGTCTACAATGAGCAGTTCTTC.

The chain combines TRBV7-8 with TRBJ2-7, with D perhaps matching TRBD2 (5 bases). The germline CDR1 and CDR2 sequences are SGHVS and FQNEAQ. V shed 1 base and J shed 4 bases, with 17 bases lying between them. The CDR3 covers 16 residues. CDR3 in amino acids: CASSLGPGVLAYEQYF. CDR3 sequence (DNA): TGTGCCAGCAGCTTAGGGCCCGGGGTCCTTGCGTACGAGCAGTACTTC.

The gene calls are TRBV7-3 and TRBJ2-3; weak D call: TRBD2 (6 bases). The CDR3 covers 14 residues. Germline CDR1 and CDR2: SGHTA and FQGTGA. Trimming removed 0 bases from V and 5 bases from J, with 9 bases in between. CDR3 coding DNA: TGTGCCAGCAGCTTAACGGGAGGCGGAGATACGCAGTATTTT. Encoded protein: CASSLTGGGDTQYF.

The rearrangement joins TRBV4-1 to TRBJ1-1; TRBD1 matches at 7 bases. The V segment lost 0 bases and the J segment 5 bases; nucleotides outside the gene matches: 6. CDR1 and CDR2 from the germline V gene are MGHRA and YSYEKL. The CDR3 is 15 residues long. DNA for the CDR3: TGCGCCAGCAGCCAAGATTCCCAGGGGGATACTGAAGCTTTCTTT. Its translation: CASSQDSQGDTEAFF.

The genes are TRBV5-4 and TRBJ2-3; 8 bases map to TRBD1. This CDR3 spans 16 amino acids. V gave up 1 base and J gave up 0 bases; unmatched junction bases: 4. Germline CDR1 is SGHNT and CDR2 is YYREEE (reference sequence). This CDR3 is CASSLYQGASTDTQYF. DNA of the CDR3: TGTGCCAGCAGCTTGTACCAGGGGGCGAGCACAGATACGCAGTATTTT.

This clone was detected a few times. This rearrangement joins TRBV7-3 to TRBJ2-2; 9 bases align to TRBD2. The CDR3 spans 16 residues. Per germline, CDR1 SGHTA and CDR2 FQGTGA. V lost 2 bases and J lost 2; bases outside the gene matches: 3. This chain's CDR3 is CASSLASGINTGELFF. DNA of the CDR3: TGTGCCAGCAGCTTAGCTAGCGGGATAAACACCGGGGAGCTGTTTTTT.

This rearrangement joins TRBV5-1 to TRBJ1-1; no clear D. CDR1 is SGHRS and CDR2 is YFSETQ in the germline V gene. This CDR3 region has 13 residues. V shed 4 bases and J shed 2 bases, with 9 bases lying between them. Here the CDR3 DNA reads TGCGCCAGCAGCCGCCCGGGAAACACTGAAGCTTTCTTT. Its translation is CASSRPGNTEAFF.